This entry features one T cell receptor (beta chain) sequence. The V and J ends lost 3 bases and 3 bases respectively, with 14 bases between them. CDR3 length: 14 residues. CDR1 DFQATT and CDR2 SNEGSKA come from the germline V gene (reference sequence). These data originate in a study of T cell responses to AZD1222 COVID-19 vaccine. Libraries were prepared by immunoSEQ multiplex PCR; TCRdb keeps only in-frame clonotypes and omits some of them. The data show 250,000 to 300,000 clones, 94% seen once. The chain has TRBV20-1 and TRBJ1-2; D might be TRBD1 (6 bases). The clonotype originates from an adult who received the AZD1222 COVID-19 vaccine. The sample consisted of peripheral blood, taken 28 days after the second AZD1222 dose. The CDR3 loop is CSASENRDDYGYTF. The CDR3 coding sequence is TGCAGTGCTAGTGAGAACAGGGACGACTATGGCTACACCTTC.